A single sample is the source of the 22 T cell receptor beta chains below, sequenced in a study of control samples from healthy donors and cancer patients. Sequenced by immunoSEQ multiplex PCR; TCRdb stores in-frame clones only, minus some. The sample holds roughly 190,000 clones; 90% to 95% are singletons and the top ten take about 1.6%. Sequenced: blood. These receptors came from a woman aged 25 to 39 in good health.

This chain joins TRBV7-9 and TRBJ1-2, with TRBD1 identical over 10 bases. Germline V CDR1 and CDR2: SEHNR, FQNEAQ (reference sequence). The CDR3 contains 15 residues. The V gene end was trimmed by 4 bases and the J gene end by 5 bases; junction bases not matched to a gene: 7. CDR3 sequence reads: CASSSGTGEKYGYTF. In DNA form, the CDR3 reads TGTGCCAGCAGCTCAGGGACAGGGGAGAAGTATGGCTACACCTTC. Looking up the rest from reference TRBV7-9 and TRBJ1-2 gives the full variable domain: DTGVSQNPRHKITKRGQNVTFRCDPISEHNRLYWYRQTLGQGPEFLTYFQNEAQLEKSRLLSDRFSAERPKGSFSTLEIQRTEQGDSAMYLCASSSGTGEKYGYTFGSGTRLTVV.

The CDR3 here is CASRQGMNTEAFF. The CDR3 DNA follows: TGTGCCAGCAGACAGGGCATGAACACTGAAGCTTTCTTT. The gene calls are TRBV6-6 and TRBJ1-1; tentative D call: TRBD1 (6 bases). This CDR3 is 13 amino acids long. V lost 6 bases to trimming and J lost 0 bases, with 8 bases between them. The germline V gene has CDR1 MNHNY and CDR2 SVGAGI (reference sequence).

The chain uses TRBV7-9 and TRBJ2-2; D remains ambiguous. Germline CDR1 is SEHNR and CDR2 is FQNEAQ (reference sequence). CDR3 length: 12 amino acids. Between the trimmed V and J ends, which lost 5 bases and 3 bases, there was a span of 4 bases. The DNA of the CDR3 is TGTGCCAGCAGCACAGACACCGGGGAGCTGTTTTTT. Residues: CASSTDTGELFF. Based on the CDR3 plus reference TRBV7-9 and TRBJ2-2, the full variable domain is DTGVSQNPRHKITKRGQNVTFRCDPISEHNRLYWYRQTLGQGPEFLTYFQNEAQLEKSRLLSDRFSAERPKGSFSTLEIQRTEQGDSAMYLCASSTDTGELFFGEGSRLTVL.

The chain couples TRBV13 to TRBJ2-3; D tentatively fits TRBD1 or TRBD2 (5 bases each). V was cut by 2 bases and J by 2 bases, with 11 bases left in between. The germline V gene has CDR1 PRHDT and CDR2 FYEKMQ (reference sequence). The CDR3 loop spans 15 amino acids. In DNA, the CDR3 is TGTGCCAGCAGCTTATATGGGGGAAACACAGATACGCAGTATTTT. Amino acids: CASSLYGGNTDTQYF. The whole variable domain, remainder taken from reference TRBV13 and TRBJ2-3, is AAGVIQSPRHLIKEKRETATLKCYPIPRHDTVYWYQQGPGQDPQFLISFYEKMQSDKGSIPDRFSAQQFSDYHSELNMSSLELGDSALYFCASSLYGGNTDTQYFGPGTRLTVL.

The gene calls are TRBV5-1 and TRBJ1-5; 11 bases line up with TRBD1. Germline V gene lookup returns CDR1 SGHRS and CDR2 YFSETQ. The V segment lost 3 bases and the J segment 0 bases; nucleotides outside the gene matches: 5. This CDR3 has 17 amino acids. The CDR3 region is CASSWTGGPYSNQPQHF. The DNA for the CDR3 is TGCGCCAGCAGCTGGACAGGGGGCCCCTATAGCAATCAGCCCCAGCATTTT.

In DNA, the CDR3 is TGTGCCAGCAGCTTATCGGGTTTCGGGGGCGAGGCCAAAAACATTCAGTACTTC. It is translated as CASSLSGFGGEAKNIQYF. The V and J genes are TRBV11-2 and TRBJ2-4; D assignment may be TRBD1 or TRBD2 (6 bases each). Germline CDR1 reads SGHAT; CDR2 reads FQNNGV. This CDR3 contains 18 residues. Trimming shortened V by 2 bases and J by 1 base, and 18 bases separated the two germline ends. Supplemented by reference TRBV11-2 and TRBJ2-4, the full variable domain reads EAGVAQSPRYKIIEKRQSVAFWCNPISGHATLYWYQQILGQGPKLLIQFQNNGVVDDSQLPKDRFSAERLKGVDSTLKIQPAKLEDSAVYLCASSLSGFGGEAKNIQYFGAGTRLSVL.

The J gene is TRBJ1-4, the V gene TRBV7-2; D gene ambiguous. Germline assignment: CDR1 SGHTA and CDR2 FQGNSA. The CDR3 runs 15 residues. V was cut by 1 base and J by 0 bases, with 6 bases left in between. CDR3 protein: CASSLGISTNEKLFF. Written as DNA, the CDR3 is TGTGCCAGCAGCTTAGGGATATCAACTAATGAAAAACTGTTTTTT.

The CDR3 loop is CATSRAGSGGAYEQFF. DNA for the CDR3: TGTGCCACCAGCAGAGCAGGTAGCGGGGGAGCGTATGAGCAGTTCTTC. The chain carries TRBV15 and TRBJ2-1; 9 bases map to TRBD2. Germline V gene data show CDR1 as LNHNV and CDR2 as YYDKDF (reference sequence). With V trimmed by 1 base and J by 8 bases, 9 bases remained unmatched. CDR3 length equals 16 residues.

In this sample, this clone turned up a few times. The chain carries TRBV9 and TRBJ2-3; a weak D match, TRBD2 (6 bases). Germline CDR1 SGDLS, CDR2 YYNGEE. V was trimmed by 0 bases and J by 2 bases, leaving 13 bases between them. The CDR3 consists of 16 residues. The CDR3 region is CASSVGLASYTDTQYF. The CDR3 DNA follows: TGTGCCAGCAGCGTAGGGCTAGCGTCCTACACAGATACGCAGTATTTT.

The chain links TRBV11-3 to TRBJ1-4; D might be TRBD1 (5 bases). CDR3 length: 12 residues. V gave up 5 bases and J gave up 5 bases, with 6 bases separating them. In germline, CDR1 is SGHNT, CDR2 YENEEA. The DNA of the CDR3 is TGTGCCAGCAGCCGGGACAATGAAAAACTGTTTTTT. Translation gives CASSRDNEKLFF.

The rearrangement joins TRBV27 to TRBJ2-7, with TRBD1 matching 8 bases. The V and J ends lost 7 bases and 2 bases, in that order; junction bases with no gene match: 7. From germline, CDR1 is MNHEY and CDR2 SMNVEV (reference sequence). CDR3 length equals 14 residues. The CDR3 protein is CASKRTGTPYEQYF. The CDR3, as DNA: TGTGCCAGCAAAAGGACAGGGACCCCCTACGAGCAGTACTTC.

J is TRBJ2-3 and V is TRBV7-3, with D tentatively TRBD2 (5 bases). From germline, CDR1 is SGHTA and CDR2 FQGTGA. CDR3 size: 15 residues. V lost 2 bases to trimming and J lost 0 bases, with 9 bases between them. The DNA of the CDR3 is TGTGCCAGCAGCTTATCCGGGGTGAGCACAGATACGCAGTATTTT. This sequence encodes CASSLSGVSTDTQYF.

The chain has TRBV6-6 and TRBJ2-1; 13 positions agree with TRBD2. This CDR3 region has 15 residues. Germline assignment: CDR1 MNHNY and CDR2 SVGAGI (reference sequence). V lost 2 bases, J lost 9 bases, and 4 bases stayed unmatched. The CDR3 region has the DNA TGTGCCAGCAGTTACGTAGGGACTAGCGGGACTGAGCAGTTCTTC. This sequence encodes CASSYVGTSGTEQFF.

The chain carries TRBV12-5 and TRBJ1-5; TRBD1 matches at 8 bases. CDR3 length: 14 residues. J was trimmed by 2 bases and V by 6 bases; bases with no gene match: 3. Germline V gives CDR1 LGHNT, CDR2 FRNRAP. CDR3 DNA: TGTGCTAGTGGGCCGGGACAGGGCAATCAGCCCCAGCATTTT. Its protein is CASGPGQGNQPQHF.

V is TRBV18 and J is TRBJ2-1; possibly TRBD2 for D (5 bases). The CDR3 totals 15 residues. Germline lookup yields CDR1 KGHSH and CDR2 LQKENI. Between the trimmed V and J ends, which lost 2 bases and 2 bases, there was a span of 10 bases. CDR3 DNA sequence: TGTGCCAGCTCACCAGGCGGGTCCACCTACAATGAGCAGTTCTTC. This translates into CASSPGGSTYNEQFF.

The gene calls are TRBV20-1 and TRBJ2-1, with D hard to call. Trimming pared 3 bases from V and 7 bases from J, leaving 4 bases between. Germline V gives CDR1 DFQATT, CDR2 SNEGSKA (reference sequence). The CDR3 is 10 amino acids. The CDR3 sequence is CSASKNEQFF. For the CDR3, the DNA is TGCAGTGCTAGTAAGAATGAGCAGTTCTTC.

The chain couples TRBV7-8 to TRBJ2-2; unclear D gene. This CDR3 contains 15 residues. CDR1 and CDR2 (germline): SGHVS, FQNEAQ. V lost 1 base and J lost 3, with 9 bases in between. The DNA for the CDR3 is TGTGCCAGCAGCTTAGGGGGAACGGACACCGGGGAGCTGTTTTTT. Protein: CASSLGGTDTGELFF.

This clone appeared a single time. The chain carries TRBV12-5 and TRBJ2-7; 11 bases are a match to TRBD1. CDR3 length: 15 residues. Germline CDR1 reads LGHNT; CDR2 reads FRNRAP. V dropped 6 bases and J dropped 3; count of bases not matched to a gene: 7. The CDR3 here is CASGPRTGGFYEQYF. Written as DNA, the CDR3 is TGTGCTAGTGGACCCCGGACAGGGGGCTTCTACGAGCAGTACTTC.

This clone was recorded a few times. V is TRBV11-2 and J is TRBJ1-2; tentatively, D is TRBD1 (6 bases). V lost 4 bases to trimming and J lost 0 bases, with 18 bases between them. The CDR3 is 17 amino acids. Germline V CDR1 and CDR2: SGHAT, FQNNGV. For the CDR3, the DNA is TGTGCCAGCAGCTCCAATTACAGGGAGAGGGCTAACTATGGCTACACCTTC. Translation gives CASSSNYRERANYGYTF.

The rearrangement links TRBV28 to TRBJ2-2; 8 bases agree with TRBD2. CDR3 length: 15 amino acids. Trimming at V came to 2 bases and at J to 1 base, leaving 0 bases not matched to a gene. In germline, CDR1 is MDHEN, CDR2 SYDVKM. This chain's CDR3 is CASSLAGGNTGELFF. The CDR3 nucleotides read TGTGCCAGCAGTTTAGCGGGGGGGAACACCGGGGAGCTGTTTTTT.

This clone was seen just once. V gene TRBV27 combines with J gene TRBJ2-7; D may be TRBD1 or TRBD2 (5 bases each). Germline CDR1 and CDR2: MNHEY and SMNVEV (reference sequence). V dropped 4 bases and J dropped 7 bases, with 17 bases sitting between them. This CDR3 is 14 amino acids long. This CDR3 reads CASSSHRGPTEQYF. CDR3 DNA: TGTGCCAGCAGTTCTCACCGGGGCCCTACAGAGCAGTACTTC.

This chain joins TRBV4-1 and TRBJ2-1; D unclear. The CDR3 totals 14 residues. Deletions cut 3 bases from V and 7 bases from J, with 13 bases between. Germline V lookup: CDR1 MGHRA, CDR2 YSYEKL. CDR3 DNA: TGCGCCAGCAGCCAGGGTGGTAGCTTAAATGAGCAGTTCTTC. Its translation is CASSQGGSLNEQFF.